This T cell receptor beta chain is drawn from a study of blood T cell repertoires in COVID-19. Study as a whole: The United States, Italy and Spain provided the acute and convalescent COVID-19 samples. Sources were T cells, B-cell-depleted T cells, or PBMCs; the material itself was cDNA or gDNA.

As originally analysed: Estimated nucleated cell counts came from reference gene primer amplification. The method was immunoSEQ multiplex PCR; TCRdb's version includes in-frame clones alone and lacks a portion of them. The V and J calls and clone size were taken over from that table, and D and trimming were inferred from the DNA. The sample lists 200,000 to 300,000 clones, approximately 83% occurring once. Germline V gene data show CDR1 as KGHSH and CDR2 as LQKENI. V was pared by 3 bases and J by 10 bases, with 13 bases of the junction left unmatched. This CDR3 is built from 17 residues. Sequences were obtained from peripheral blood. The chain uses TRBV18 and TRBJ1-6; TRBD1 aligns across 9 bases. This clonotype was obtained from a man aged 30-40 years who had recovered from COVID-19. CDR3 amino acids: CASSPNEGTGLGSPLHF. CDR3 coding DNA: TGTGCCAGCTCACCGAACGAGGGGACAGGGTTGGGATCACCCCTCCACTTT.